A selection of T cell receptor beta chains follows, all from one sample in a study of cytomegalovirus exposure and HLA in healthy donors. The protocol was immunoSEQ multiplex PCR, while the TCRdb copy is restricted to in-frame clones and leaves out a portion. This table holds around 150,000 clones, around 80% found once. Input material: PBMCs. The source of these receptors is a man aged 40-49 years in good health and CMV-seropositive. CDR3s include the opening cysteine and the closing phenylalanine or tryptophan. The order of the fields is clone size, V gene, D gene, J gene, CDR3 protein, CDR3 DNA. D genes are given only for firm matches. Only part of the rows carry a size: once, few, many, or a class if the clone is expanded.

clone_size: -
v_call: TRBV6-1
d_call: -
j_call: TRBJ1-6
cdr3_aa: CASSEIREGNSPLHF
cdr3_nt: TGTGCCAGCAGTGAAATCAGGGAAGGAAATTCACCCCTCCACTTT

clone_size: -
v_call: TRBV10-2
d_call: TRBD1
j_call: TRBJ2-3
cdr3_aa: CASARWDRLTDTQYF
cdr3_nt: TGCGCCAGCGCCCGGTGGGACAGACTCACAGATACGCAGTATTTT

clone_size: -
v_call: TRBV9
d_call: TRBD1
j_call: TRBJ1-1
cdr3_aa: CASSVEDRGVTEAFF
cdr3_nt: TGTGCCAGCAGCGTTGAGGACAGGGGGGTAACTGAAGCTTTCTTT

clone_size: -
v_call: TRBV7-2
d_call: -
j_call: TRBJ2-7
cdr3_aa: CASSLVISSYEQYF
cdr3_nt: TGTGCCAGCAGCTTAGTTATTAGCTCTTACGAGCAGTACTTC

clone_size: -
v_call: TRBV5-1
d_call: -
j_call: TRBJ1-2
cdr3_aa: CASSSEGANYGYTF
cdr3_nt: TGCGCCAGCAGCTCAGAGGGGGCTAACTATGGCTACACCTTC

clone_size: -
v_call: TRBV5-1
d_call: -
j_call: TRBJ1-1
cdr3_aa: CASSSGGSWNLNTEAFF
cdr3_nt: TGCGCCAGCAGCTCGGGGGGCTCCTGGAATTTGAACACTGAAGCTTTCTTT

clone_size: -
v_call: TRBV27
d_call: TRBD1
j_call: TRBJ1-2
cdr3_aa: CASGRVDRAAFYGYTF
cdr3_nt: TGTGCCAGCGGACGGGTGGACAGGGCCGCATTCTATGGCTACACCTTC

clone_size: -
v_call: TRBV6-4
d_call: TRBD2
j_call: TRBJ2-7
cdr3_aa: CASSDDGGRAVHEQYF
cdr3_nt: TGTGCCAGCAGTGACGATGGCGGGAGGGCCGTCCACGAGCAGTACTTC

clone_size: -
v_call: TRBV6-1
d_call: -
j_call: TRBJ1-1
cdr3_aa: CASSEVRNTEAFF
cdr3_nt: TGTGCCAGCAGTGAAGTTAGGAACACTGAAGCTTTCTTT

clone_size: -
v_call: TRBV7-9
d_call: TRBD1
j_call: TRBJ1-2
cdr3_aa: CASSTSGQSNYGYTF
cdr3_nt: TGTGCCAGCAGCACGTCGGGACAGAGTAACTATGGCTACACCTTC

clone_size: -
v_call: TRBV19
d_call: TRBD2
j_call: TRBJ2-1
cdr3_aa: CASSPSGSSYNEQFF
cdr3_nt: TGTGCCAGTAGTCCGAGCGGGAGTTCCTACAATGAGCAGTTCTTC

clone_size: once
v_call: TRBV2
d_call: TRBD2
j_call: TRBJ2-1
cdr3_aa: CASLLPGLVAEQFF
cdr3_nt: TGTGCCAGCCTATTACCGGGACTAGTTGCTGAGCAGTTCTTC

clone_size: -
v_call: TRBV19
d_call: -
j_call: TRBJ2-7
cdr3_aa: CASSMAGTEQYF
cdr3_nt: TGTGCCAGTAGTATGGCAGGAACCGAGCAGTACTTC

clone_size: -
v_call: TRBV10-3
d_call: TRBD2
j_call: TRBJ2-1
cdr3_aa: CAFSSSSGAYNEQFF
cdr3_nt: TGTGCCTTTTCATCCTCCAGCGGGGCCTACAATGAGCAGTTCTTC

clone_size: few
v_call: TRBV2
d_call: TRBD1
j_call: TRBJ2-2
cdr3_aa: CATPTAGTGNTGELFF
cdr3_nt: TGTGCCACCCCAACGGCCGGGACAGGGAACACCGGGGAGCTGTTTTTT

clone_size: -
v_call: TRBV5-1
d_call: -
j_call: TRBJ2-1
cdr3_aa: CASSQGLFLFSYNEQFF
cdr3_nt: TGCGCCAGCAGCCAGGGACTGTTCTTATTCTCCTACAATGAGCAGTTCTTC

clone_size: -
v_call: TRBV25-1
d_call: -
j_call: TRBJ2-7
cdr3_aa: CASSGTDSYEQYF
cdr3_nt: TGTGCCAGCAGTGGTACGGACTCCTACGAGCAGTACTTC

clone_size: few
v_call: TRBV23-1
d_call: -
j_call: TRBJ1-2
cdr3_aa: CASSQFSRGQPYYGYTF
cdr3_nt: TGCGCCAGCAGTCAATTCTCACGGGGTCAGCCGTACTATGGCTACACCTTC

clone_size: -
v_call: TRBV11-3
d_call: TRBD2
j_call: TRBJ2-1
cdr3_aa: CASSLDRGGQFF
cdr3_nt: TGTGCCAGCAGCTTAGATCGGGGGGGGCAGTTCTTC

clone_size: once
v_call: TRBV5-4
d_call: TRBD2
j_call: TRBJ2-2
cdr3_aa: CAGGLAGTGELFF
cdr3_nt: TGTGCCGGGGGACTAGCGGGCACCGGGGAGCTGTTTTTT

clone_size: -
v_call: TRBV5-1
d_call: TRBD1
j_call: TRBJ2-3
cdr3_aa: CASSLGGGADTQYF
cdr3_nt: TGCGCCAGCAGCTTGGGAGGGGGCGCAGATACGCAGTATTTT

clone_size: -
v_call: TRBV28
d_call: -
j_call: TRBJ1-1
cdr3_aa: CASSLNGAVNTEAFF
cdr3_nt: TGTGCCAGCAGTTTGAATGGGGCGGTCAACACTGAAGCTTTCTTT

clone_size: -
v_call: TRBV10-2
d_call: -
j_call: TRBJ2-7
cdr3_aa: CASSDHEQYF
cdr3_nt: TGCGCCAGCAGTGACCACGAGCAGTACTTC

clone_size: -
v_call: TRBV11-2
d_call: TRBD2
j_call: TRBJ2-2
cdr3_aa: CASSLLAGGGLTGELFF
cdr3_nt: TGTGCCAGCAGCTTACTAGCGGGAGGAGGGTTAACCGGGGAGCTGTTTTTT

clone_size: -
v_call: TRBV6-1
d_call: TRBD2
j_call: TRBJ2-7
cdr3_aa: CASGAGGEYEQYF
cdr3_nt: TGTGCCAGTGGAGCGGGAGGGGAGTACGAGCAGTACTTC

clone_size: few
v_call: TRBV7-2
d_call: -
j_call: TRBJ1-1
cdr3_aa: CASSLGAGATEAFF
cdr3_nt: TGTGCCAGCAGCTTAGGAGCAGGTGCCACTGAAGCTTTCTTT

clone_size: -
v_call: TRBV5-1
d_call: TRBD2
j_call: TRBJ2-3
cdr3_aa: CASSAGTSGADTQYF
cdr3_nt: TGCGCCAGCAGCGCCGGGACTAGCGGGGCTGATACGCAGTATTTT

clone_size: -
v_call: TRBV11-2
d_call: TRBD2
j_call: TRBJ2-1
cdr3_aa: CAGSWGGRVNEQFF
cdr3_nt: TGTGCCGGCAGCTGGGGCGGGAGGGTCAATGAGCAGTTCTTC

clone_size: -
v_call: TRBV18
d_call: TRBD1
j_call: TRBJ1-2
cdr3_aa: CASSPTRQGEGYTF
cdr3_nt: TGTGCCAGCTCACCGACTAGACAGGGGGAAGGCTACACCTTC

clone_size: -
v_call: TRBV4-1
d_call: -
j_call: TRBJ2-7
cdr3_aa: CASSQPYFYEQYF
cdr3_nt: TGCGCCAGCAGCCAACCCTATTTCTACGAGCAGTACTTC

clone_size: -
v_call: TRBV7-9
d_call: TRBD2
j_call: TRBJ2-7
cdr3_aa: CASSSPGLYEQYF
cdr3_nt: TGTGCCAGCAGCTCTCCGGGACTATACGAGCAGTACTTC

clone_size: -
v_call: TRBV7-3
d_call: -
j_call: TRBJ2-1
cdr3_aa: CASSRVSYNEQFF
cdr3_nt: TGTGCCAGCAGCCGGGTCTCCTACAATGAGCAGTTCTTC

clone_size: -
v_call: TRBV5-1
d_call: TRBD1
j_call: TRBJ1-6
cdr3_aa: CASSFTGDNSPLHF
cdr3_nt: TGCGCCAGCAGCTTTACAGGGGATAATTCACCCCTCCACTTT

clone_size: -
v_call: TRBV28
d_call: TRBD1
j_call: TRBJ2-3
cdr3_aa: CASRNSNRGGPGDTQYF
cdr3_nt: TGTGCCAGCAGAAACTCAAATCGAGGGGGCCCGGGAGATACGCAGTATTTT

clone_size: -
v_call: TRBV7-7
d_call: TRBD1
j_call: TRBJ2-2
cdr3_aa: CASTRDRFGRELFF
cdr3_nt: TGTGCTAGCACCCGGGACAGGTTTGGCAGGGAGCTGTTTTTT

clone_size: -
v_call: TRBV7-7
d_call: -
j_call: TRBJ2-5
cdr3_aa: CASSPTSTVETQYF
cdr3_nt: TGTGCTAGCAGCCCTACTTCGACAGTGGAGACCCAGTACTTC

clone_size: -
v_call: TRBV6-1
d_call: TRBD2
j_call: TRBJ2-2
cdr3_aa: CASSDRREAFTGELFF
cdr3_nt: TGTGCCAGCAGTGATCGGCGGGAGGCCTTTACCGGGGAGCTGTTTTTT

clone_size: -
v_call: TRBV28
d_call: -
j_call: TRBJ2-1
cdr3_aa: CASSPLGTYNEQFF
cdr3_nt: TGTGCCAGCAGTCCACTCGGGACCTACAATGAGCAGTTCTTC

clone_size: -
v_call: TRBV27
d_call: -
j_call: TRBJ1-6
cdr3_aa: CASSFPGTNSPLHF
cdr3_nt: TGTGCCAGCAGTTTTCCAGGAACGAATTCACCCCTCCACTTT

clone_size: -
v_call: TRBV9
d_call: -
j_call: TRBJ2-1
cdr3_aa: CASSVEGAGGSYNEQFF
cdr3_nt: TGTGCCAGCAGCGTAGAGGGAGCGGGTGGGTCCTACAATGAGCAGTTCTTC

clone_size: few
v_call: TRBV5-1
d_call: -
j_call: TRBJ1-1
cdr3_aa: CASSENQGTEAFF
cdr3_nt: TGCGCCAGCAGCGAAAACCAGGGGACTGAAGCTTTCTTT

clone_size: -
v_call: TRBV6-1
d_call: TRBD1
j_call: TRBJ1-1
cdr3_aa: CASSEGGGPTEAFF
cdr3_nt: TGTGCCAGCAGTGAAGGAGGGGGCCCCACTGAAGCTTTCTTT